The sequence of this TCR beta chain was determined in a study of tumor-infiltrating lymphocytes in primary liver carcinoma. About this clonotype itself: Compared with germline, one end of the junction differs, possibly owing to a read error.

A primer matching the constant region was used to make TCR beta cDNA from around 460 ng of total RNA. Three nested multiplex PCR rounds, a slightly modified ARM-PCR method, built the TCR beta libraries. MiXCR, applied by TCRdb to the multiplex PCR reads, yields one record per CDR3 protein. This sample has around 50,000 distinct CDR3 sequences, with over 65% found just once. The study co-extracted DNA and RNA from around 18-30 mg of unsorted bulk tissue. Sample: liver tumor tissue from sampling region 3. Subset indicated: tumor region T3, left-lateral pole. The clonotype was recovered from a man in his forties with primary liver carcinoma and hepatitis B virus infection.

For the CDR3, the DNA is TGTGCCAGCAGTTCCATCCTCTGGACACCTCGCAGCGGGAGGGGTAGGAGCACAGATACGCTGTATTTT. Its translation: CASSSILWTPRSGRGRSTDTLYF. The rearrangement uses TRBV5-6 and TRBJ2-3; 10 bases are shared with TRBD2. Looked up from germline, CDR1 is SGHDT and CDR2 is YYEEEE. This CDR3 has 23 residues. Looking up the rest from reference TRBV5-6 and TRBJ2-3 gives the full variable domain: DAGVTQSPTHLIKTRGQQVTLRCSPKSGHDTVSWYQQALGQGPQFIFQYYEEEERQRGNFPDRFSGHQFPNYSSELNVNALLLGDSALYLCASSSILWTPRSGRGRSTDTLYFGPGTRLTVL.